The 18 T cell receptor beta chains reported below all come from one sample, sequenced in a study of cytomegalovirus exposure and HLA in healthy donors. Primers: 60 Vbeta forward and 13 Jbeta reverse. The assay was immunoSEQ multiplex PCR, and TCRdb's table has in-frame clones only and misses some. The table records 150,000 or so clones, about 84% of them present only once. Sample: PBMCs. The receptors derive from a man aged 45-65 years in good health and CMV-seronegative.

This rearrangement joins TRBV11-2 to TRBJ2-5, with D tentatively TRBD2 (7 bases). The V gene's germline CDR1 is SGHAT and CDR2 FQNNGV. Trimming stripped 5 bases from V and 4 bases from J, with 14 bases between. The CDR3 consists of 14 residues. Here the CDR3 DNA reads TGTGCCAGCAGCCCCAGGGGAGGGAGAGAGACCCAGTACTTC. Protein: CASSPRGGRETQYF.

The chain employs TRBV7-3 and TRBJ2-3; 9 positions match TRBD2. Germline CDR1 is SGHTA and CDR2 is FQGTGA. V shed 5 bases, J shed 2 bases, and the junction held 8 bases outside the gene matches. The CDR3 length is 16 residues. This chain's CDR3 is CASSMLAGSFTDTQYF. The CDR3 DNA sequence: TGTGCCAGCAGCATGCTAGCGGGATCCTTCACAGATACGCAGTATTTT.

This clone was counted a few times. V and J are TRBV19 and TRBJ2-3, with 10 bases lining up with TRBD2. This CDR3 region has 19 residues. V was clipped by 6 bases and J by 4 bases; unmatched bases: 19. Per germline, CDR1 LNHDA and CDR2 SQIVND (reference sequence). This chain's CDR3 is CASRVSSGSSRSMADTQYF. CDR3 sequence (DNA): TGTGCCAGTAGAGTTTCTAGCGGGAGTAGTCGATCGATGGCAGATACGCAGTATTTT. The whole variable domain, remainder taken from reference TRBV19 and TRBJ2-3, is DGGITQSPKYLFRKEGQNVTLSCEQNLNHDAMYWYRQDPGQGLRLIYYSQIVNDFQKGDIAEGYSVSREKKESFPLTVTSAQKNPTAFYLCASRVSSGSSRSMADTQYFGPGTRLTVL.

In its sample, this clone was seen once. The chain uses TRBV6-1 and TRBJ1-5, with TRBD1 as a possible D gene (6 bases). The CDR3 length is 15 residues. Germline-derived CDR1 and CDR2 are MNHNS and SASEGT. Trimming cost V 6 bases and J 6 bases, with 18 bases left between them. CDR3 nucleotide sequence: TGTGCCAGCAGGACAGGTCACATCACCTTTCAGCCCCAGCATTTT. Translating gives CASRTGHITFQPQHF.

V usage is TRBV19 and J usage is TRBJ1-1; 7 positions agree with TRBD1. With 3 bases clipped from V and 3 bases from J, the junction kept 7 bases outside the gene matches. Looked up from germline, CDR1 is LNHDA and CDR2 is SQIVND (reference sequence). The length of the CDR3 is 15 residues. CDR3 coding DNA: TGTGCCAGTAGTATCCTACAGGGGATAGACACTGAAGCTTTCTTT. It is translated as CASSILQGIDTEAFF.

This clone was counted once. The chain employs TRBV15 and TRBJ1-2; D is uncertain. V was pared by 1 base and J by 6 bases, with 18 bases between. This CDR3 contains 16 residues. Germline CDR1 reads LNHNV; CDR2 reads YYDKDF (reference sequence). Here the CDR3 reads CATSRVKEVSVHGYTF. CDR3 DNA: TGTGCCACCAGCAGAGTCAAGGAGGTCTCTGTCCATGGCTACACCTTC.

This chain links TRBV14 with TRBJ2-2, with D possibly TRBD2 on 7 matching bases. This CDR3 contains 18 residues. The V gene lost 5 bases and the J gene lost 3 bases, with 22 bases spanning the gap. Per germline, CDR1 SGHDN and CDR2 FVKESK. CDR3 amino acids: CASSGGRERTLDTGELFF. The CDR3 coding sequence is TGTGCCAGCAGCGGGGGGCGGGAGAGGACCCTCGACACCGGGGAGCTGTTTTTT.

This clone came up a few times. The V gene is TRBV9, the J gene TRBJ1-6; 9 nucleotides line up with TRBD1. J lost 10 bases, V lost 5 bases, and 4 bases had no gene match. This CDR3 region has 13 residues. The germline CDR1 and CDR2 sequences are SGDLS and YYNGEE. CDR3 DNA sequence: TGTGCCAGCAGAGGGACAGGGAGATCACCCCTCCACTTT. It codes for CASRGTGRSPLHF.

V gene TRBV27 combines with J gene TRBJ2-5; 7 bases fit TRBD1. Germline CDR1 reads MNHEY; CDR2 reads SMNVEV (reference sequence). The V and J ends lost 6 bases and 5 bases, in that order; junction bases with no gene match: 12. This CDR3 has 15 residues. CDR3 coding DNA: TGTGCCAGCAGAATAATGGCAGGGGGTTTGGAGACCCAGTACTTC. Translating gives CASRIMAGGLETQYF.

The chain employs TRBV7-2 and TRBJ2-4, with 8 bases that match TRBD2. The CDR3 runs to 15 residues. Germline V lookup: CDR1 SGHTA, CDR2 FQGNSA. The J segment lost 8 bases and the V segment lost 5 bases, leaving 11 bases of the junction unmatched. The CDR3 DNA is TGTGCCAGCAGCCCTGGGGGTAGCGGGGTTGACATTCAGTACTTC. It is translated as CASSPGGSGVDIQYF.

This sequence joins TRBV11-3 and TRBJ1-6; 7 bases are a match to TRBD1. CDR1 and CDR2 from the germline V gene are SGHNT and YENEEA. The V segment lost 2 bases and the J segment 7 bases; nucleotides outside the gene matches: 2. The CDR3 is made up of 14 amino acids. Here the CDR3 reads CASSLRQGNSPLHF. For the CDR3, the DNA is TGTGCCAGCAGCTTAAGACAGGGAAATTCACCCCTCCACTTT.

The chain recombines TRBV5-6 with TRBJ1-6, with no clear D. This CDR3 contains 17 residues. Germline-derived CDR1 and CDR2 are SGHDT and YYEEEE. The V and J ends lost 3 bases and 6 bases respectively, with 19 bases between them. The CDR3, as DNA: TGTGCCAGCAGCTCCCTCCTAAGGCAGGAAACTAATTCACCCCTCCACTTT. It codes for CASSSLLRQETNSPLHF.

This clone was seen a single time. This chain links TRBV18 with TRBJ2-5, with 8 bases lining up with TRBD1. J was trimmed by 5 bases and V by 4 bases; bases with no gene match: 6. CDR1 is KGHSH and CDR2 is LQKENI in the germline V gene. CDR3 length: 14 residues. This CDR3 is CASSRGTGGETQYF. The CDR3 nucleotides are TGTGCCAGCTCACGTGGGACAGGAGGTGAGACCCAGTACTTC.

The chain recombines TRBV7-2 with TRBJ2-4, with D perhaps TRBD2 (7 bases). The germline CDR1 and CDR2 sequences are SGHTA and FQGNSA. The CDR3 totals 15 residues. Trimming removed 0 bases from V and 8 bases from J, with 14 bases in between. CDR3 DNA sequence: TGTGCCAGCAGCTTAGCGGGGGGGCAGTGGGACATTCAGTACTTC. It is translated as CASSLAGGQWDIQYF.

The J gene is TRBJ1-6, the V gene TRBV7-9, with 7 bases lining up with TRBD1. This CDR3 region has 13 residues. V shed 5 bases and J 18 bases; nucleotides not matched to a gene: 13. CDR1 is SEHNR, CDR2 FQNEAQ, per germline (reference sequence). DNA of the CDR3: TGTGCCAGCAGCGCTGCGTTGACAGGGCGAAGCCACTTT. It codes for CASSAALTGRSHF.

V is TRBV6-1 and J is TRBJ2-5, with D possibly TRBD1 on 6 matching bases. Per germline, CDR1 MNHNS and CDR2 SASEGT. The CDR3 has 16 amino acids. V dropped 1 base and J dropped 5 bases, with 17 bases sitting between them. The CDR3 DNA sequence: TGTGCCAGCAGTGAAGGGGGACACCAAATGGGGGAGACCCAGTACTTC. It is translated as CASSEGGHQMGETQYF.

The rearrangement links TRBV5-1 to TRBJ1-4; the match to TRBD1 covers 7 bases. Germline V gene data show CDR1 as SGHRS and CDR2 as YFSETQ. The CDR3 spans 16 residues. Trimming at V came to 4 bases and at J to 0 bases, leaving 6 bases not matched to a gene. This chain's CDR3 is CASSGGTDATNEKLFF. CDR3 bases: TGCGCCAGCAGCGGGGGGACAGACGCAACTAATGAAAAACTGTTTTTT.

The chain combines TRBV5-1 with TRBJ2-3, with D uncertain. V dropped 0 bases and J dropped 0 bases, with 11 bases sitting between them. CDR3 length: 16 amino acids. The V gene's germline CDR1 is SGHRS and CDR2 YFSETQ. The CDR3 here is CASSLGGLISTDTQYF. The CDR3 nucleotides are TGCGCCAGCAGCTTGGGAGGATTAATTAGCACAGATACGCAGTATTTT.